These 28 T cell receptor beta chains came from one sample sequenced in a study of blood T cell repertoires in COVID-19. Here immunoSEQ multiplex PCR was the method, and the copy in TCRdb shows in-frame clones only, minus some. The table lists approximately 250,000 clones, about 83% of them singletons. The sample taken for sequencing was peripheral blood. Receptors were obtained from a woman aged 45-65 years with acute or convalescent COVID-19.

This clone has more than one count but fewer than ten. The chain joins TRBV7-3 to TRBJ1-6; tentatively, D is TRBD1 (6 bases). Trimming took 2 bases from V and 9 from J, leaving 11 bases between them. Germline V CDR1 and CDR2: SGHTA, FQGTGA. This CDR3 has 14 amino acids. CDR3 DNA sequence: TGTGCCAGCAGCTTAGGACAGTTTTCTTCACCCCTCCACTTT. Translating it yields CASSLGQFSSPLHF.

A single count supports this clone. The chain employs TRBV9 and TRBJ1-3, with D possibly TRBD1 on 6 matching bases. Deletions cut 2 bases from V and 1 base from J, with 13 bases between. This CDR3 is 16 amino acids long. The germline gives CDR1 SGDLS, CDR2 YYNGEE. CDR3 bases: TGTGCCAGCAGCGTGTCAGGGGCCCCTTCTGGAAACACCATATATTTT. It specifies CASSVSGAPSGNTIYF.

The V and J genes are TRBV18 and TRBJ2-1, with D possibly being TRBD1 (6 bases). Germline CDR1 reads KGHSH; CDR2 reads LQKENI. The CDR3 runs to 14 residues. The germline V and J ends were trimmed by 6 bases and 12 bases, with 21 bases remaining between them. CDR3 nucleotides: TGTGCCAGCTCGCAACAGGGTCATCTCGGCTTGCAGTTCTTC. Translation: CASSQQGHLGLQFF. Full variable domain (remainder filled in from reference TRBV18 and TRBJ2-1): NAGVMQNPRHLVRRRGQEARLRCSPMKGHSHVYWYRQLPEEGLKFMVYLQKENIIDESGMPKERFSAEFPKEGPSILRIQQVVRGDSAAYFCASSQQGHLGLQFFGPGTRLTVL.

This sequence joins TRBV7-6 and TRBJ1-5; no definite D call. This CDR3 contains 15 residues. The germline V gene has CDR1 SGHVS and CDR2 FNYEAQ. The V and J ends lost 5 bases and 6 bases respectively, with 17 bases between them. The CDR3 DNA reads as TGTGCCAGCAGCCCAAGGCCGGGGTTGGGTCAGCCCCAGCATTTT. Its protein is CASSPRPGLGQPQHF.

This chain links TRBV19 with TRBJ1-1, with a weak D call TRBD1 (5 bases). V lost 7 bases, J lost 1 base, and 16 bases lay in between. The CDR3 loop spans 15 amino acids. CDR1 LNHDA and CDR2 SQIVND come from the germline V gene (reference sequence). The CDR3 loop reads CASTLGRDSNTEAFF. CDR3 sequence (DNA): TGTGCCAGTACCCTAGGGAGGGACTCGAACACTGAAGCTTTCTTT.

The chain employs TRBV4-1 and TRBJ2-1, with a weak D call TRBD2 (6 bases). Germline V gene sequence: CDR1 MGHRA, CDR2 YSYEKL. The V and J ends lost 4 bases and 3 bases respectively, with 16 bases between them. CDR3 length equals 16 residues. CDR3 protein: CASSPPVGGFYNEQFF. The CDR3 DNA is TGCGCCAGCAGCCCCCCAGTAGGAGGGTTCTACAATGAGCAGTTCTTC.

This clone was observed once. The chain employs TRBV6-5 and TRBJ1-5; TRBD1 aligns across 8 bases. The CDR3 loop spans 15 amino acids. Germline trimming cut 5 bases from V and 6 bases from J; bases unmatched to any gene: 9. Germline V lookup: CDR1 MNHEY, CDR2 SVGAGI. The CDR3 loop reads CASSPGTGFVQPQHF. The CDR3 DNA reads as TGTGCCAGCAGTCCCGGGACAGGTTTTGTTCAGCCCCAGCATTTT.

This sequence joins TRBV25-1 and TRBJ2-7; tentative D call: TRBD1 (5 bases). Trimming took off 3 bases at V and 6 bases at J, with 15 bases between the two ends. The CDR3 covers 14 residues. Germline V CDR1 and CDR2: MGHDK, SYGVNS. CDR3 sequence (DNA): TGTGCCAGCAGTGACGACACCAGGGTTGCCGAGCAGTACTTC. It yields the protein CASSDDTRVAEQYF.

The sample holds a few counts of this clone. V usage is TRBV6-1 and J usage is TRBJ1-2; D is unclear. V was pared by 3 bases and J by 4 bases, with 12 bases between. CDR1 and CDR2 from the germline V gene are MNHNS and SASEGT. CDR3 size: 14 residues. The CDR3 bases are TGTGCCAGCAGTGACCCAGAGGGTAGCTATGGCTACACCTTC. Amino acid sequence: CASSDPEGSYGYTF.

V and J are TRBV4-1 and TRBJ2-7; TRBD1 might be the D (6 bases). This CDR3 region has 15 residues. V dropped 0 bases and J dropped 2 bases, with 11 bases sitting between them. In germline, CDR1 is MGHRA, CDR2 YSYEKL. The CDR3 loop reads CASSQDGTLPYEQYF. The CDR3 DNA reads TGCGCCAGCAGCCAAGACGGGACACTCCCCTACGAGCAGTACTTC.

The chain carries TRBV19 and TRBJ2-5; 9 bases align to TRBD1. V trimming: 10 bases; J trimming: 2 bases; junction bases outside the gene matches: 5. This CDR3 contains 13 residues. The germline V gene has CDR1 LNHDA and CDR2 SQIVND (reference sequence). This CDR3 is CATEGQGQETQYF. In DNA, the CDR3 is TGTGCCACCGAGGGACAGGGACAAGAGACCCAGTACTTC.

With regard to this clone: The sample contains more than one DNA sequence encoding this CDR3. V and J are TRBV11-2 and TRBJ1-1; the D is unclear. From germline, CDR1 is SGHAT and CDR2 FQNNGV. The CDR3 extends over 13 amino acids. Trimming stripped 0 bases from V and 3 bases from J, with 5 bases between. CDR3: CASSLDRDTEAFF. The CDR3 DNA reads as TGTGCCAGCAGCTTAGATCGCGACACTGAAGCTTTCTTT.

The CDR3 coding sequence is TGTGCCAGCCCAGGGGTCCCGAACACCGGGGAGCTGTTTTTT. Translated, it gives CASPGVPNTGELFF. The J gene is TRBJ2-2, the V gene TRBV7-9; maybe TRBD1 (6 bases). The CDR3 covers 14 residues. Trimming left V 8 bases short and J 0 bases short, with 10 bases between. Germline V gene sequence: CDR1 SEHNR, CDR2 FQNEAQ (reference sequence). The full variable domain, in which reference TRBV7-9 and TRBJ2-2 provide the parts outside the CDR3, is DTGVSQNPRHKITKRGQNVTFRCDPISEHNRLYWYRQTLGQGPEFLTYFQNEAQLEKSRLLSDRFSAERPKGSFSTLEIQRTEQGDSAMYLCASPGVPNTGELFFGEGSRLTVL.

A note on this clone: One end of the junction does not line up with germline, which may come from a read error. The CDR3 loop reads CAISESLGAEF. The CDR3 DNA is TGTGCCATCAGTGAGTCGCTCGGAGCTGAGTTC. The rearrangement joins TRBV10-3 to TRBJ1-2; no firm D call. The CDR3 consists of 11 residues. The germline gives CDR1 ENHRY, CDR2 SYGVKD.

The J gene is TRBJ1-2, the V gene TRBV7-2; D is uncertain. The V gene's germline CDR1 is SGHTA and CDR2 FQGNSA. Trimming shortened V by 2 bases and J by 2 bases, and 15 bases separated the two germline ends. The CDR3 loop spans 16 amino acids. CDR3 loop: CASSLFLGRSNYGYTF. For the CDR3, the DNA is TGTGCCAGCAGCTTATTCCTGGGCAGGTCGAACTATGGCTACACCTTC. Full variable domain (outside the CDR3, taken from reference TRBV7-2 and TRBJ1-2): GAGVSQSPSNKVTEKGKDVELRCDPISGHTALYWYRQSLGQGLEFLIYFQGNSAPDKSGLPSDRFSAERTGGSVSTLTIQRTQQEDSAVYLCASSLFLGRSNYGYTFGSGTRLTVV.

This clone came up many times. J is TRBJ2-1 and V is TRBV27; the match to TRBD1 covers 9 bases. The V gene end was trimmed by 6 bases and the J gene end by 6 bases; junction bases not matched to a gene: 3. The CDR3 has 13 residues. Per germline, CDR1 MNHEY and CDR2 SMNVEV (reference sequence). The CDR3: CASRGTGTNEQFF. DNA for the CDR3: TGTGCCAGCAGAGGGACAGGGACCAATGAGCAGTTCTTC.

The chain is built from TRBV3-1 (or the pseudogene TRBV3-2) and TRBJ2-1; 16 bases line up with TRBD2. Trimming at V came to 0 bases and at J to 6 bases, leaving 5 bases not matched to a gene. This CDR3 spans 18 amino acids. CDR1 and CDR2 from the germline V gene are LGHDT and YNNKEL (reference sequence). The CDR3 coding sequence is TGTGCCAGCAGCCAAGACTTAGGGACTAGCGGGAGGGGCAATGAGCAGTTCTTC. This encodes CASSQDLGTSGRGNEQFF.

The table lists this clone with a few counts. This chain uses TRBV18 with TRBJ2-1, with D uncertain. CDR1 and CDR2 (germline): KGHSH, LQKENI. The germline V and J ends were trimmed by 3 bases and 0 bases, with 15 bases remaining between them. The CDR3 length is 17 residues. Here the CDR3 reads CASSPRPPASSYNEQFF. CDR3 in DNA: TGTGCCAGCTCACCTCGGCCTCCAGCTAGCTCCTACAATGAGCAGTTCTTC.

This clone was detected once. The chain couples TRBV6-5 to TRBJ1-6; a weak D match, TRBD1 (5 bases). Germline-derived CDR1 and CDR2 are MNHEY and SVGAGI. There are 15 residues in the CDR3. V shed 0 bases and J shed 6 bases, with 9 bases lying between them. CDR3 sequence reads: CASSYSIGANSPLHF. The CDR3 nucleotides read TGTGCCAGCAGTTACTCGATAGGGGCTAATTCACCCCTCCACTTT.

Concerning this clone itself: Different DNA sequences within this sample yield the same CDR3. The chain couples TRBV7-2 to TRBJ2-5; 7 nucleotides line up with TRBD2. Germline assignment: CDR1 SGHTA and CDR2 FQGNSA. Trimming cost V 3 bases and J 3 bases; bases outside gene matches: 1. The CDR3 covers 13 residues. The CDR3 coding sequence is TGTGCCAGCAGCTTTGCGGGGGAAGAGACCCAGTACTTC. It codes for CASSFAGEETQYF. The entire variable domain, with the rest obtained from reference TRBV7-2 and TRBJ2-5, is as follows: GAGVSQSPSNKVTEKGKDVELRCDPISGHTALYWYRQSLGQGLEFLIYFQGNSAPDKSGLPSDRFSAERTGGSVSTLTIQRTQQEDSAVYLCASSFAGEETQYFGPGTRLLVL.

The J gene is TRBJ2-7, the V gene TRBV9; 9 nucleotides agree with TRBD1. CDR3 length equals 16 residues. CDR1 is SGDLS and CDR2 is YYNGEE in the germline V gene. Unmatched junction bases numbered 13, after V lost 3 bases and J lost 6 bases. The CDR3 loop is CASSETGTGYSFEQYF. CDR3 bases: TGTGCCAGCAGCGAGACCGGGACAGGGTATTCTTTCGAGCAGTACTTC.

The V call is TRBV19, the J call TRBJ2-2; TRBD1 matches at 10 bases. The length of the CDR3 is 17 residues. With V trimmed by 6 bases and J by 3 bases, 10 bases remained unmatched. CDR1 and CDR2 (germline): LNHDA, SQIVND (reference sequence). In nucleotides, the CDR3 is TGTGCCAGTAGAAAAAACTCCGGGACAGGGGACACCGGGGAGCTGTTTTTT. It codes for CASRKNSGTGDTGELFF.

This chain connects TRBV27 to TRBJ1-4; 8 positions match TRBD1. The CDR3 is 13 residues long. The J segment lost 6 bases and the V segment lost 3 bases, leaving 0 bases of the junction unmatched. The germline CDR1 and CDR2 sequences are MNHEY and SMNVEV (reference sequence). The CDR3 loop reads CASSLTGDEKLFF. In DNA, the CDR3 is TGTGCCAGCAGTTTGACAGGGGATGAAAAACTGTTTTTT.

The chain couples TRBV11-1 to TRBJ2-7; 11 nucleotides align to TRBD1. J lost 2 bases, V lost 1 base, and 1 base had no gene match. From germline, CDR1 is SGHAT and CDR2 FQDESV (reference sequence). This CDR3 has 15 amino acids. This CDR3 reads CASSLEGQGAYEQYF. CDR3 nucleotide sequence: TGTGCCAGCAGCTTAGAGGGACAGGGGGCCTACGAGCAGTACTTC.

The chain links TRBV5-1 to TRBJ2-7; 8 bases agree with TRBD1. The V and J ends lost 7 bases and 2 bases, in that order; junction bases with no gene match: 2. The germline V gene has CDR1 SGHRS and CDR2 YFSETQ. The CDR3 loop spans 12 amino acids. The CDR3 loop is CASRTGPYEQYF. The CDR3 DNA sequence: TGCGCCAGCCGGACAGGGCCCTACGAGCAGTACTTC.

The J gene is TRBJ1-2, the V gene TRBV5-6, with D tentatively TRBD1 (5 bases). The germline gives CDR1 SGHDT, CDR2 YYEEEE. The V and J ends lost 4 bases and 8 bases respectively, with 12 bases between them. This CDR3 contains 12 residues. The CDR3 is CASSVSWGGYTF. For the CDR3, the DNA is TGTGCCAGCAGCGTGAGTTGGGGCGGCTACACCTTC.

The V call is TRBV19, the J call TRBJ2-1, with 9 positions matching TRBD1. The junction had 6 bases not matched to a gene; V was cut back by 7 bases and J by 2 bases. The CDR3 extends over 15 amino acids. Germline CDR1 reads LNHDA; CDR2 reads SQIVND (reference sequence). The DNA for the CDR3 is TGTGCCAGTACCGTAGGGACAGGGCCCTACAATGAGCAGTTCTTC. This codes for CASTVGTGPYNEQFF.

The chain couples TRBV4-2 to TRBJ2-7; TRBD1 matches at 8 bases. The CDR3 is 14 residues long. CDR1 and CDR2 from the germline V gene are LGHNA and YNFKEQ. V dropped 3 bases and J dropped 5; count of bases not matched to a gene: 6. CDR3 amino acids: CASSQGDRLNEQYF. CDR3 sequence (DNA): TGTGCCAGCAGCCAGGGGGACAGGCTGAACGAGCAGTACTTC.